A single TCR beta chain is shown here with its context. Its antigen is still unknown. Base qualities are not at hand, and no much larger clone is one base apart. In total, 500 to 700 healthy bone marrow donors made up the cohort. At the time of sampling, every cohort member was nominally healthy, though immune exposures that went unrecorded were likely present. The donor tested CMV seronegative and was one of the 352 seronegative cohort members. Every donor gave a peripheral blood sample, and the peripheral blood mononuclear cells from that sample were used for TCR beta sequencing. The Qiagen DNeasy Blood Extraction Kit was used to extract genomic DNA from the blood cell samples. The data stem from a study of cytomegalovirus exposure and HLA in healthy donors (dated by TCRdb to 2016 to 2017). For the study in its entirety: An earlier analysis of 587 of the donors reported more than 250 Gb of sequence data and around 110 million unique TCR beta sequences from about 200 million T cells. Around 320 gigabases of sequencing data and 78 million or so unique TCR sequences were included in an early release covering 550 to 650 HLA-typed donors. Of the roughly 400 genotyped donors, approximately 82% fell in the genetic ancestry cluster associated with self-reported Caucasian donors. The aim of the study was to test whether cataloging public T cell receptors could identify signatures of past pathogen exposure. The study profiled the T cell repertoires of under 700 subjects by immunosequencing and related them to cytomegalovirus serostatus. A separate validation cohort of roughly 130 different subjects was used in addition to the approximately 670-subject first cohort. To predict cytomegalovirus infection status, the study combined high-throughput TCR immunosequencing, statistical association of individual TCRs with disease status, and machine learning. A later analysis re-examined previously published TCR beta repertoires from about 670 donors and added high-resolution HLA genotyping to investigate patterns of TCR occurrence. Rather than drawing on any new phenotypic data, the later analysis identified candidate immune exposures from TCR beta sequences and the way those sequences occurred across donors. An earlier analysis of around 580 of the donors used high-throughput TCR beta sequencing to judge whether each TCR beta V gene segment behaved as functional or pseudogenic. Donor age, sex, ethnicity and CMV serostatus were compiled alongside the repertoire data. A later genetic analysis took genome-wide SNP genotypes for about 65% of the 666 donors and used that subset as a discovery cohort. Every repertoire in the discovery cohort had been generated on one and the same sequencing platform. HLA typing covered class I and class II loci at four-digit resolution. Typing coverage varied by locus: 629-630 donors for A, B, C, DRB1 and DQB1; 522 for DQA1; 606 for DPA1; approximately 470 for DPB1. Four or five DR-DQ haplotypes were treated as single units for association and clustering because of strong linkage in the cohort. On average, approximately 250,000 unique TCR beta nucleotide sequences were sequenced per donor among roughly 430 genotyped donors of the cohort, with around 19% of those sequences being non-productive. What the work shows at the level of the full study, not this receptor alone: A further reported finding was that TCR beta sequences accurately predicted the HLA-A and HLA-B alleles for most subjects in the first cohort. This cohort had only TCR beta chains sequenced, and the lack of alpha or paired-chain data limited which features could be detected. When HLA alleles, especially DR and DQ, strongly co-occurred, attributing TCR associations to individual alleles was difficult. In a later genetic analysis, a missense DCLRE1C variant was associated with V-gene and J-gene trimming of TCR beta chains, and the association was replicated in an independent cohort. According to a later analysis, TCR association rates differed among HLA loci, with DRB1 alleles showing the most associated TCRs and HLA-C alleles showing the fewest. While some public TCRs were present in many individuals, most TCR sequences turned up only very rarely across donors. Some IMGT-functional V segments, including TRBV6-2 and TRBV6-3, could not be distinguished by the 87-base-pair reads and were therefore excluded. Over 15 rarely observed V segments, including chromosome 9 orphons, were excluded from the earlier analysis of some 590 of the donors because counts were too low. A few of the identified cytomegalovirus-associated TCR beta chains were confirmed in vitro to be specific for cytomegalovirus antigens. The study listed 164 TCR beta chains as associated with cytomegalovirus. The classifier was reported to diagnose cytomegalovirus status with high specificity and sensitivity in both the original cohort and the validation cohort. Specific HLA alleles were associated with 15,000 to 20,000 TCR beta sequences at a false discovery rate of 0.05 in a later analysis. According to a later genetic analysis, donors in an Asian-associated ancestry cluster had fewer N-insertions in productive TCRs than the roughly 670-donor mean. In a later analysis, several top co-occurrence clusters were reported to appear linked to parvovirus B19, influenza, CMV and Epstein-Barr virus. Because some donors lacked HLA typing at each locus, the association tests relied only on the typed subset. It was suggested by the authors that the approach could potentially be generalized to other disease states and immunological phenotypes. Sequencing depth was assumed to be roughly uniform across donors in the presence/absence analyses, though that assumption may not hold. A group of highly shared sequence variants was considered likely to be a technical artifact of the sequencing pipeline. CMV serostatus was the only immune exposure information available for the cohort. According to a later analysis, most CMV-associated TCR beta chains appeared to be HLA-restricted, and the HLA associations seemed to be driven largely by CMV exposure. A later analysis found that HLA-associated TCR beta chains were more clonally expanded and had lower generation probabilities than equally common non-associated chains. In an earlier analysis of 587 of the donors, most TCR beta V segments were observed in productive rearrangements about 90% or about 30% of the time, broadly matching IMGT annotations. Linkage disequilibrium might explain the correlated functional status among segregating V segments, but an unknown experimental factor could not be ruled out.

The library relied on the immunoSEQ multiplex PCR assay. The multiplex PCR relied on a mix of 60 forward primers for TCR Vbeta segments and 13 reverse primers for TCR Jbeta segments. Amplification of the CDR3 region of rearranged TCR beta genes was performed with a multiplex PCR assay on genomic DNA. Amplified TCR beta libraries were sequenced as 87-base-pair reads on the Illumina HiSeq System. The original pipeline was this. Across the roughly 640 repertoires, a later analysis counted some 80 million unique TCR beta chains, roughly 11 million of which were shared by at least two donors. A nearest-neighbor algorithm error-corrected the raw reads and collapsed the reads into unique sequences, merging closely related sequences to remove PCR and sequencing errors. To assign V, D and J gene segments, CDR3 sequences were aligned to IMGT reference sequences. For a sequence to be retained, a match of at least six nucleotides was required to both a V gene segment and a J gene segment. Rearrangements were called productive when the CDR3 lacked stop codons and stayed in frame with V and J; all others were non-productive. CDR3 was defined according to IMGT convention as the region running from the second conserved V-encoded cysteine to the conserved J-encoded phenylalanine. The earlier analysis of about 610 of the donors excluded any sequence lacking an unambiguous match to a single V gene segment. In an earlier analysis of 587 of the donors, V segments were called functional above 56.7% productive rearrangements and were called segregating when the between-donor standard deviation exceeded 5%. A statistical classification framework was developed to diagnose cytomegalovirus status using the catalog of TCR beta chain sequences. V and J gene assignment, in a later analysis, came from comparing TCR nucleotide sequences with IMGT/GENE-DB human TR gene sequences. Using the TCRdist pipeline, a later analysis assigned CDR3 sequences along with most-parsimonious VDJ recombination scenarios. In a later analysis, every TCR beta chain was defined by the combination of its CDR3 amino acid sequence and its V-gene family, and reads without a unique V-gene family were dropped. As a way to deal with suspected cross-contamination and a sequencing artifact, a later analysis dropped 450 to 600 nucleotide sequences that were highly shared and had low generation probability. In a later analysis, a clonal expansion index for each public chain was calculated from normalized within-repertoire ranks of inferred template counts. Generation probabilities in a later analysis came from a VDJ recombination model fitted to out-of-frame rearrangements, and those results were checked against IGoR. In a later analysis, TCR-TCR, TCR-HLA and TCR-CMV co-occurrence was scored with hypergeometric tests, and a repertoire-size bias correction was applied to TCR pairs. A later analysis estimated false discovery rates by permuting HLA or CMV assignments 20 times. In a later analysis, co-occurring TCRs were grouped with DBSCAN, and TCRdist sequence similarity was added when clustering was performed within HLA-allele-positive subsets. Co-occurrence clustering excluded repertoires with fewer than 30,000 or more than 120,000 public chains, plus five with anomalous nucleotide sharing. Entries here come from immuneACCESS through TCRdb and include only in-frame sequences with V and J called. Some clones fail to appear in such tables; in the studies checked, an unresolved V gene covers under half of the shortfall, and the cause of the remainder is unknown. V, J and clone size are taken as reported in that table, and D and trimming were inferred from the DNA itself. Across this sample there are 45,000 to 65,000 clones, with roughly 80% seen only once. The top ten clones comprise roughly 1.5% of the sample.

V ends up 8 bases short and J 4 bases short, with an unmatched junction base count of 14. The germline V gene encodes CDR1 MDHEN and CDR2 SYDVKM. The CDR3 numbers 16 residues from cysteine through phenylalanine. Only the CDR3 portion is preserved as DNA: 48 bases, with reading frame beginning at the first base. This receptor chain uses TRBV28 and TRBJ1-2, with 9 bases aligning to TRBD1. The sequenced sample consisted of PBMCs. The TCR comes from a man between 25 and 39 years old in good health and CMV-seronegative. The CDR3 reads CASSRDRVARGYGYTF. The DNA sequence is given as TGTGCCAGCTCCCGGGACAGGGTCGCGAGAGGCTATGGCTACACCTTC.